This TCR beta chain was recorded in a study of human T cells and chemical hapten exposure. General study results and limits: While controls formed fewer of them, expanded TCRs formed significantly more large CDR3 similarity clusters.

The J segment lost 4 bases and the V segment lost 6 bases, leaving 6 bases of the junction unmatched. CDR3 length equals 15 residues. On this clonotype itself: Its antigen is not identified.

This sample's time point: patch test 1, 2 weeks after DPC sensitization. Regarding treatment: therapeutic diphenylcyclopropenone sensitization with weekly scalp DPC. Non-pregnant alopecia patients aged 18 to 70, suitable for DPC therapy. Each CDR3 protein is one row after TCRdb ran MiXCR on the RACE reads. Of 380,000 or so distinct CDR3 sequences detected, 4.8% appear once; the ten largest clones hold approximately 2.5%. The V and J genes are TRBV12-3 or TRBV12-4 and TRBJ1-4; TRBD1 agrees at 9 bases. The sequence came from a woman aged 45 to 65 with alopecia areata. Some clones in this sample may be carry-over from other donors' samples. Sample: whole blood, taken in connection with sensitization to the hapten diphenylcyclopropenone (DPC). CDR3 nucleotides: TGTGCCAGCAGGGCCTTGGGACAGGGTAATGAAAAACTGTTTTTT. This encodes CASRALGQGNEKLFF.